These 28 T cell receptor beta chains were sequenced from one sample in a study of tissue T cells after allogeneic stem cell transplantation. Method: immunoSEQ multiplex PCR; TCRdb's copy keeps in-frame clones and lacks some. The sample has about 4,300 clones; around two thirds are singletons. The sequencing here drew on left colon tissue, taken at autopsy. These receptors were obtained from a male donor aged 60 or over with lung cancer.

The chain couples TRBV4-1 to TRBJ1-3, with 10 bases fitting TRBD1. The J segment lost 8 bases and the V segment lost 1 base, leaving 5 bases of the junction unmatched. CDR3 length: 15 residues. Germline CDR1 reads MGHRA; CDR2 reads YSYEKL. The DNA of the CDR3 is TGCGCCAGCAGCCAAGTGGGGACAGGGGTCCACACCATATATTTT. The encoded protein is CASSQVGTGVHTIYF.

The J gene is TRBJ1-1, the V gene TRBV3-1 (or the pseudogene TRBV3-2); D ambiguous. Trimming left V 1 base short and J 5 bases short, with 8 bases between. There are 13 residues in the CDR3. In germline, CDR1 is LGHDT, CDR2 YNNKEL (reference sequence). As DNA, the CDR3 is TGTGCCAGCAGCCAAGGAGGGAGGACTGAAGCTTTCTTT. Translation: CASSQGGRTEAFF.

The rearrangement links TRBV6-5 to TRBJ1-1; D perhaps matches TRBD1 (5 bases). Looked up from germline, CDR1 is MNHEY and CDR2 is SVGAGI. The V end lost 6 bases, the J end lost 0 bases, and 11 bases lay between the germline ends. This CDR3 comprises 14 residues. CDR3 bases: TGTGCCAGCAGCCGACAGCCACTGAACACTGAAGCTTTCTTT. It encodes CASSRQPLNTEAFF.

The chain has TRBV30 and TRBJ1-4; 8 bases are shared with TRBD1. This CDR3 is 14 amino acids long. V lost 3 bases and J lost 3; bases outside the gene matches: 3. The germline CDR1 and CDR2 sequences are GTSNPN and SVGIG (reference sequence). The CDR3 spells CAWRDRVANEKLFF. CDR3 nucleotide sequence: TGTGCCTGGAGGGACAGGGTGGCTAATGAAAAACTGTTTTTT.

The gene calls are TRBV6-1 and TRBJ1-2; tentatively, D is TRBD1 (5 bases). The CDR3 extends over 15 amino acids. Germline values: CDR1 MNHNS, CDR2 SASEGT. Trimming removed 8 bases from V and 7 bases from J, with 23 bases in between. The CDR3 DNA reads as TGTGCCAGCTATCCTCCGGGGCCACTTCAGGGTGGCTACACCTTC. Translated: CASYPPGPLQGGYTF.

The chain uses TRBV28 and TRBJ1-2; 9 bases agree with TRBD1. This CDR3 spans 15 amino acids. V shed 2 bases, J shed 4 bases, and the junction held 5 bases outside the gene matches. Germline CDR1 reads MDHEN; CDR2 reads SYDVKM. The CDR3 protein is CASSLRTDRGYGYTF. As DNA, the CDR3 is TGTGCCAGCAGTTTAAGAACGGACAGGGGCTATGGCTACACCTTC.

The V and J genes are TRBV4-3 and TRBJ2-3; the match to TRBD2 covers 13 bases. The CDR3 consists of 18 residues. Germline CDR1 and CDR2: LGHNA and YSLEER. V shed 1 base and J 2 bases; nucleotides not matched to a gene: 6. Here the CDR3 reads CASSQAGTSGVYTDTQYF. CDR3 nucleotide sequence: TGCGCCAGCAGCCAAGCCGGGACTAGCGGGGTTTACACAGATACGCAGTATTTT.

This clone was found a few times. The chain joins TRBV19 to TRBJ2-7; the match to TRBD2 covers 13 bases. The ends lost 5 bases at V and 5 bases at J; junction bases unmatched: 3. This CDR3 has 14 amino acids. CDR1 and CDR2 from the germline V gene are LNHDA and SQIVND (reference sequence). The CDR3 nucleotides are TGTGCCAGTAGTCGAGGACTAGCGGGGGACGAGCAGTACTTC. Its protein product is CASSRGLAGDEQYF. The full variable domain, completed using reference TRBV19 and TRBJ2-7, is DGGITQSPKYLFRKEGQNVTLSCEQNLNHDAMYWYRQDPGQGLRLIYYSQIVNDFQKGDIAEGYSVSREKKESFPLTVTSAQKNPTAFYLCASSRGLAGDEQYFGPGTRLTVT.

This clone was seen only once. The CDR3 nucleotides are TGTGCCAGCAGTGACGGTAGCAATCAGCCCCAGCATTTT. Amino acid sequence: CASSDGSNQPQHF. The V gene is TRBV6-4, the J gene TRBJ1-5; D is undetermined. V was pared by 2 bases and J by 0 bases, with 2 bases between. The CDR3 is 13 residues long. The germline V gene encodes CDR1 MRHNA and CDR2 SNTAGT.

This clone was counted between two and nine times. The V gene is TRBV4-3, the J gene TRBJ1-5, with a weak D call TRBD1 (6 bases). Looked up from germline, CDR1 is LGHNA and CDR2 is YSLEER. The V gene lost 0 bases and the J gene lost 3 bases, with 9 bases spanning the gap. The CDR3 totals 15 residues. The CDR3 sequence: CASSQESGVNQPQHF. For the CDR3, the DNA is TGCGCCAGCAGCCAAGAATCAGGGGTCAATCAGCCCCAGCATTTT.

This clone showed up just a few times. This chain joins TRBV3-1 (or the pseudogene TRBV3-2) and TRBJ2-3; no firm D call. Trimming pared 0 bases from V and 6 bases from J, leaving 4 bases between. From germline, CDR1 is LGHDT and CDR2 YNNKEL (reference sequence). The CDR3 spans 12 residues. The CDR3 DNA follows: TGTGCCAGCAGCCAAGATTGGGATACGCAGTATTTT. Translating gives CASSQDWDTQYF.

Sample share makes this clone medium-sized. The CDR3 reads CASKYGNQPQHF. The CDR3 nucleotides are TGTGCCAGCAAATACGGCAATCAGCCCCAGCATTTT. This chain links TRBV2 with TRBJ1-5; no firm D call. CDR3 size: 12 residues. Trimming took 7 bases from V and 2 from J, leaving 6 bases between them. CDR1 and CDR2 (germline): SNHLY, FYNNEI.

The rearrangement uses TRBV12-3 or TRBV12-4 and TRBJ2-3; D gene uncertain. V shed 7 bases and J shed 4 bases, with 12 bases lying between them. The CDR3 has 13 residues. CDR3 protein: CASTVHGADTQYF. As DNA, the CDR3 is TGTGCCAGCACCGTTCACGGAGCAGATACGCAGTATTTT.

Here the CDR3 DNA reads TGTGCCAGCAGCCAAGCGGGAGGGCTCTCCGAGCAGTACTTC. Translating it yields CASSQAGGLSEQYF. The J gene is TRBJ2-7, the V gene TRBV3-1 (or the pseudogene TRBV3-2); 8 bases agree with TRBD2. The CDR3 loop spans 14 amino acids. From germline, CDR1 is LGHDT and CDR2 YNNKEL (reference sequence). J gave up 6 bases and V 1 base, and 5 bases lay outside the gene matches.

V is TRBV28 and J is TRBJ2-5; 8 nucleotides align to TRBD2. The trim removed 6 bases at V and 5 bases at J, leaving 5 bases unmatched. CDR1 is MDHEN and CDR2 is SYDVKM in the germline V gene. The CDR3 runs to 13 residues. CDR3 coding DNA: TGTGCCAGCAGCCGGGGGGGGATGGAGACCCAGTACTTC. It specifies CASSRGGMETQYF.

J is TRBJ2-5 and V is TRBV27, with 12 bases matching TRBD1. The CDR3 is 16 amino acids. CDR1 and CDR2 from the germline V gene are MNHEY and SMNVEV (reference sequence). V was pared by 4 bases and J by 5 bases, with 8 bases of the junction left unmatched. CDR3 bases: TGTGCCAGCAGTTATCTAGGGACAGGGGGCCGGGAGACCCAGTACTTC. Protein sequence: CASSYLGTGGRETQYF.

This chain connects TRBV19 to TRBJ2-2; the D gene is possibly TRBD1 (6 bases). In germline, CDR1 is LNHDA, CDR2 SQIVND (reference sequence). The CDR3 is made up of 14 amino acids. V lost 10 bases and J 4 bases, leaving 16 bases between the germline ends. The CDR3 sequence: CATKEGDITGELFF. CDR3 sequence (DNA): TGTGCCACCAAAGAGGGGGATATCACCGGGGAGCTGTTTTTT.

The chain has TRBV5-4 and TRBJ2-3; 16 bases are a match to TRBD2. V was pared by 9 bases and J by 0 bases, with 13 bases of the junction left unmatched. The germline V gene encodes CDR1 SGHNT and CDR2 YYREEE (reference sequence). The length of the CDR3 is 19 residues. The CDR3 nucleotides read TGTGCCATCGAGTTAACCGGGACTAGCGGGAGGGCTAGCACAGATACGCAGTATTTT. It encodes CAIELTGTSGRASTDTQYF.

The J gene is TRBJ1-6, the V gene TRBV18; D uncertain. V was trimmed by 3 bases and J by 8 bases, leaving 8 bases between them. The CDR3 runs to 13 residues. Per the germline V gene, CDR1 is KGHSH and CDR2 is LQKENI. DNA for the CDR3: TGTGCCAGCTCACCTCGCGGTGATTCACCCCTCCACTTT. It is translated as CASSPRGDSPLHF.

The V gene is TRBV6-6, the J gene TRBJ2-3; 12 positions agree with TRBD2. Germline V CDR1 and CDR2: MNHNY, SVGAGI (reference sequence). The CDR3 is made up of 15 amino acids. Trimming took 6 bases from V and 2 from J; bases not matched to a gene: 3. CDR3 bases: TGTGCCAGCAGGACTAGCGGGGGAACCACAGATACGCAGTATTTT. Its protein product is CASRTSGGTTDTQYF.

J is TRBJ2-1 and V is TRBV28, with TRBD1 as a possible D gene (5 bases). V was cut by 7 bases and J by 7 bases, with 17 bases left in between. Germline V CDR1 and CDR2: MDHEN, SYDVKM. CDR3 length: 14 residues. CDR3 sequence reads: CASILGQKGNEQFF. As DNA, the CDR3 is TGTGCCAGCATATTGGGGCAGAAGGGGAATGAGCAGTTCTTC.

This clone was picked up a small number of times. V usage is TRBV23-1 and J usage is TRBJ2-7, with D tentatively TRBD2 (6 bases). TRBV23-1 is an open reading frame, and its role is uncertain. The CDR3 runs 19 residues. V was trimmed by 0 bases and J by 3 bases, leaving 24 bases between them. This CDR3 reads CASSQSPRGRGSGVYEQYF. The CDR3 DNA reads TGCGCCAGCAGTCAATCACCCCGGGGTAGGGGTAGCGGTGTCTACGAGCAGTACTTC.

Turning to this clone: The junction and the germline gene differ at one end; a read error may be behind it. V gene TRBV24-1 combines with J gene TRBJ2-7; D remains unclear. Germline V gene sequence: CDR1 KGHDR, CDR2 SFDVKD. CDR3 size: 9 residues. CDR3 in amino acids: CATLNPSVF. The CDR3 DNA sequence: TGTGCCACCCTGAACCCTTCCGTCTTC.

This clone was picked up a small number of times. This sequence joins TRBV4-3 and TRBJ2-7, with D perhaps TRBD1 (5 bases). This CDR3 has 14 amino acids. Per the germline V gene, CDR1 is LGHNA and CDR2 is YSLEER. Deletions cut 4 bases from V and 1 base from J, with 11 bases between. The CDR3 loop is CASSPGTGSYEQYF. CDR3 sequence (DNA): TGCGCCAGCAGCCCAGGAACAGGTTCCTACGAGCAGTACTTC.

The chain links TRBV12-5 to TRBJ1-6; D gene uncertain. Germline V gene lookup returns CDR1 LGHNT and CDR2 FRNRAP. The CDR3 spans 15 residues. The V gene lost 3 bases and the J gene lost 7 bases, with 13 bases spanning the gap. The chain's CDR3 is CASGFTGRRNSPLHF. For the CDR3, the DNA is TGTGCTAGTGGTTTTACCGGCAGGAGAAATTCACCCCTCCACTTT.

This clone is labeled as hyperexpanded (1% or more). J is TRBJ2-7 and V is TRBV28; 9 bases map to TRBD1. Germline V CDR1 and CDR2: MDHEN, SYDVKM. The CDR3 loop spans 13 amino acids. The J segment lost 4 bases and the V segment lost 6 bases, leaving 4 bases of the junction unmatched. Written as DNA, the CDR3 is TGTGCCAGCAGCTGGGACAGGGCGTACGAGCAGTACTTC. Translation gives CASSWDRAYEQYF.

This clone occurred once. J is TRBJ1-6 and V is TRBV7-8; D remains ambiguous. The CDR3 is 16 amino acids. V shed 0 bases and J shed 7 bases, with 13 bases lying between them. Germline V gene data show CDR1 as SGHVS and CDR2 as FQNEAQ. The CDR3 region has the DNA TGTGCCAGCAGCTTAGCCCCCCCCGCTCTGAATTCACCCCTCCACTTT. Amino acids: CASSLAPPALNSPLHF.

The chain joins TRBV14 to TRBJ2-1; TRBD2 agrees at 9 bases. The CDR3 extends over 17 amino acids. The junction had 12 bases not matched to a gene; V was cut back by 2 bases and J by 7 bases. The V gene's germline CDR1 is SGHDN and CDR2 FVKESK. The CDR3 protein is CASSQRDQRGARNEQFF. The DNA of the CDR3 is TGTGCCAGCAGCCAAAGGGACCAGCGGGGGGCCAGGAATGAGCAGTTCTTC.